This T cell receptor (beta chain) was profiled in a study of blood T cell repertoires in COVID-19. About the research overall: The samples span acute and convalescent COVID-19 from the United States, Italy and Spain.

V lost 0 bases to trimming and J lost 2 bases; unmatched junction nucleotides: 2. This CDR3 comprises 15 residues. The germline gives CDR1 SGHTA, CDR2 FQGNSA. As handled by the study authors: Estimation of nucleated cell counts was performed using reference gene primer amplification. Profiling relied on immunoSEQ multiplex PCR, and the TCRdb table lists in-frame clones only, not all of them. The D gene and trimming were derived from the DNA, and the V and J assignments and clone size from that table. The sample has roughly 31,000 clones, 86% seen once. The chain links TRBV7-2 to TRBJ2-7; TRBD2 aligns across 9 bases. This TCR was recovered from a human donor with active COVID-19. The donor label of this sample is uncertain. The source material was peripheral blood. In nucleotides, the CDR3 is TGTGCCAGCAGCTTAGCGGTAGCGGGGGCCTACGAGCAGTACTTC. Protein: CASSLAVAGAYEQYF.